Presented here are 5 T cell receptor beta chains from one specimen sequenced in a study of cytomegalovirus exposure and HLA in healthy donors (dated by TCRdb to the late 2010s). The library was obtained by the immunoSEQ multiplex PCR assay. The multiplex PCR relied on a mix of 60 forward primers for TCR Vbeta segments and 13 reverse primers for TCR Jbeta segments. TCRdb mirrors the immuneACCESS table, restricted to in-frame sequences. Some clones are absent from its copies; in checked studies, under half trace to an unresolved V gene, and the reason for the others is unknown. Recorded for this sample are over 85,000 clones; 63% of them occurred a single time. The ten largest clonotypes hold approximately 4.3% of the sample. The sample was PBMCs. These receptors came from a human donor in good health.

The V gene is TRBV28, the J gene TRBJ1-4; D is ambiguous. The germline V gene has CDR1 MDHEN and CDR2 SYDVKM. Trimming stripped 5 bases from V and 6 bases from J, with 13 bases between. The CDR3 is 14 residues long. The CDR3 is CASSPPERYEKLFF. The CDR3 nucleotides read TGTGCCAGCAGTCCCCCGGAGCGTTATGAAAAACTGTTTTTT. The full variable domain, with the rest looked up from reference TRBV28 and TRBJ1-4, is DVKVTQSSRYLVKRTGEKVFLECVQDMDHENMFWYRQDPGLGLRLIYFSYDVKMKEKGDIPEGYSVSREKKERFSLILESASTNQTSMYLCASSPPERYEKLFFGSGTQLSVL.

This clone was counted only a few times. V and J are TRBV27 and TRBJ2-1; D may be TRBD1 (6 bases). The CDR3 is 14 amino acids. In germline, CDR1 is MNHEY, CDR2 SMNVEV (reference sequence). Trimming shortened V by 4 bases and J by 6 bases, and 13 bases separated the two germline ends. The CDR3 is CASSSPYRVNEQFF. The CDR3 DNA is TGTGCCAGCAGTTCCCCTTACAGGGTCAATGAGCAGTTCTTC.

The chain is built from TRBV28 and TRBJ1-2; D perhaps matches TRBD1 (6 bases). This CDR3 comprises 15 residues. V dropped 5 bases and J dropped 0 bases, with 13 bases sitting between them. Germline loops: CDR1 MDHEN, CDR2 SYDVKM. The CDR3 loop is CASSLGAAANYGYTF. The CDR3 nucleotides are TGTGCCAGCAGTCTGGGGGCCGCTGCTAACTATGGCTACACCTTC.

This chain links TRBV6-5 with TRBJ2-7, with D hard to call. The CDR3 is 16 amino acids. Germline V gives CDR1 MNHEY, CDR2 SVGAGI. Trimming took off 0 bases at V and 0 bases at J, with 12 bases between the two ends. Here the CDR3 DNA reads TGTGCCAGCAGTTACTCGTGTCGGAGCCCCTCCTACGAGCAGTACTTC. Translating gives CASSYSCRSPSYEQYF.

This clone is a singleton in its sample. This chain joins TRBV19 and TRBJ2-1; unclear D gene. Trimming stripped 3 bases from V and 4 bases from J, with 10 bases between. The CDR3 consists of 14 residues. Germline-derived CDR1 and CDR2 are LNHDA and SQIVND (reference sequence). The DNA for the CDR3 is TGTGCCAGTAGTATTGTAACACAATACAATGAGCAGTTCTTC. It yields the protein CASSIVTQYNEQFF.